This note documents a single TCR beta chain sequence. Its specific antigen is unknown. No base-level quality is on record; no much larger clone is a single base apart. Via the germline V gene, CDR1 is SQVTM and CDR2 ANQGSEA. CDR3 length: 15 amino acids, cysteine to phenylalanine. CDR3 DNA is the only sequence kept; it has 45 bases, read in frame from the first base. V is reduced by 6 bases and J by 0 bases, leaving a spacing of 17 bases between them. This entry is derived from a study of naive and memory T cell subsets (TCRdb year 2017). As for the study more broadly: The figure summarizing these samples reported about 10 blood donors, 7 tuberculin skin test biopsies and 3 saline control biopsies. PCR2 was typically performed as a SYBR Green qPCR that was stopped at a set threshold, although end-point PCR (approximately 6 cycles) could be used instead for low-input samples.

Results the study describes overall, beyond this receptor: The RNA-based method was acknowledged to be potentially sensitive to changes in TCR transcripts with T cell activation and differentiation.

Receptor libraries were prepared by 5' RACE. For the blood and skin samples, reverse transcription of TCR RNA was done with SuperScript IV along with alpha and beta constant region primers. Four rounds of PCR, run with the SP2 primer together with nested alpha and beta constant region primers, were used to amplify the ligated cDNA. T4 RNA ligase 1 was used to ligate an oligonucleotide containing the Illumina SP2 primer and a UMI to the 3' end of the cDNA. The 12-nucleotide UMI consisted of two random hexamers with an eight-base spacer between the hexamers to prevent hairpin formation. From the second PCR onward, TCR alpha and beta chain libraries were processed separately and dual indexed for multiplexing. After pooling, the indexed libraries were analyzed by capillary electrophoresis and sequenced on either an Illumina MiSeq or NextSeq. PhiX DNA at about 5-7.5% was added to the libraries to raise base diversity and improve cluster recognition. As for the original processing: UMIs were extracted from read 2 by Demultiplexor and combined with the TCR sequence from read 1, and reads were split according to sample indices. Decombinator identified V and J genes and V-J junctions and gave each TCR a five-part identifier that included V and J deletions. Collapsinator relied on UMIs to correct both sequencing errors and PCR amplification heterogeneity, producing a UMI-based abundance for each TCR. CDR3Translator turned identifiers into nucleotide sequence, translated the nucleotide sequence into amino acids, and pulled out CDR3 regions based on terminal motifs. After normalization to the amount of input RNA, the error-corrected alpha and beta TCR counts from blood and from skin were compared. The public reads were run again by TCRdb, first through fastp at Q25 and then through MiXCR, and only productive beta chains were kept. A single entry per CDR3 protein holds the most common genes and DNA from its merged rows. TCRdb's processing, not the authors', yielded these V and J calls. The sample contains tens of thousands of distinct CDR3 sequences, 20% to 25% of them found a single time. 1.8% of the sample rests with the top ten.

For whole blood analysis, around 2.4 ml of peripheral blood was collected from healthy adult volunteers into Tempus tubes, and RNA was extracted following the manufacturer's instructions. Using 3' ligation of a UMI-containing oligonucleotide to TCR cDNA, the study laid out a robust and sensitive protocol to amplify, sequence and analyze TCRs. Before reverse transcription, total RNA that had not been cell sorted was treated with RQ1 DNase, with a target input of about 1 to 1000 ng. To check how robust the pipeline was in samples where T cells make up a minority population, libraries were built from skin biopsies and whole blood.

The V gene is TRBV29-1 and the J gene is TRBJ1-1, with TRBD1 as a weak D call on 6 bases. This sequence was found in a female donor in good health. The encoded CDR3 is CSVAPGQGMNTEAFF. The DNA sequence is as follows: TGCAGCGTGGCTCCGGGGCAGGGGATGAACACTGAAGCTTTCTTT.